The clone carrying this T cell receptor beta chain was seen only a few times. The antigen remains unidentified. This sample was included in a study of identical twins. Findings of the study overall: Out-of-frame beta sequences exhibited a weaker degree of excess twin sharing.

Template switching added a universal primer site, and cDNA bore unique molecular identifiers. TCRdb itself ran the 5' RACE reads through MiXCR, one entry per CDR3 protein. The sample yields fewer than 500,000 distinct CDR3 sequences, roughly a quarter seen once. This CDR3 contains 14 residues. The germline V gene encodes CDR1 DFQATT and CDR2 SNEGSKA (reference sequence). V trimming: 7 bases; J trimming: 4 bases; junction bases outside the gene matches: 10. A further study also used this sample, focusing on T cells expressing NK-cell markers. That source notes: It remained uncertain whether the expanded NKG2C+ T cell clones were specific for HCMV antigens.

The sequence was collected from a woman under 30 in good health. The V gene is TRBV20-1, the J gene TRBJ2-1; 7 bases are shared with TRBD1. Material for sequencing was CD4+ T cells sorted from blood. The chain's CDR3 is CSVSGQHKYNEQFF. The CDR3 DNA is TGCAGTGTATCGGGACAGCACAAGTACAATGAGCAGTTCTTC.